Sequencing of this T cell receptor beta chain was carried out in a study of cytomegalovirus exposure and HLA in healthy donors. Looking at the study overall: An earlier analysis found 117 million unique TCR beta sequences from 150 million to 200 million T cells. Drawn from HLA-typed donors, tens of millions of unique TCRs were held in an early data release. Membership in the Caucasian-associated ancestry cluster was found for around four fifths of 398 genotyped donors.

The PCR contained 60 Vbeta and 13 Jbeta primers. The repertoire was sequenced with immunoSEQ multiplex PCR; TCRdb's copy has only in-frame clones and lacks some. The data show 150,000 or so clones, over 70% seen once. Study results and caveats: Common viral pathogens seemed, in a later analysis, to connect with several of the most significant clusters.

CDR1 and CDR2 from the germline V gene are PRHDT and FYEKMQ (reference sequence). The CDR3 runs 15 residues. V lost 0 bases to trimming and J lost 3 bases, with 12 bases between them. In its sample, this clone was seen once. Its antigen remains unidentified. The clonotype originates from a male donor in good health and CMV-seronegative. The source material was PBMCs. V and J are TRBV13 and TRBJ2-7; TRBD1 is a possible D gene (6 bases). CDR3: CASSLGGTRSYEQYF. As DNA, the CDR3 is TGTGCCAGCAGCTTAGGGGGGACAAGAAGCTACGAGCAGTACTTC.